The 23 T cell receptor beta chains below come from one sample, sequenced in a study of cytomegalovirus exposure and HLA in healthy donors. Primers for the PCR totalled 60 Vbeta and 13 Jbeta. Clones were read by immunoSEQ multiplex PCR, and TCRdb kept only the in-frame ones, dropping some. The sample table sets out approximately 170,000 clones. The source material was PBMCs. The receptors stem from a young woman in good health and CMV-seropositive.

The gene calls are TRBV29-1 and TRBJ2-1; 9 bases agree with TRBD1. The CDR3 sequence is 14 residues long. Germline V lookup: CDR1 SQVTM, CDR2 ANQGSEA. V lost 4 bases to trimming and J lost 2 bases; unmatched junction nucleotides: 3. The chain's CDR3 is CSVVRTGAYNEQFF. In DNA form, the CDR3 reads TGCAGCGTTGTTAGGACAGGGGCCTACAATGAGCAGTTCTTC.

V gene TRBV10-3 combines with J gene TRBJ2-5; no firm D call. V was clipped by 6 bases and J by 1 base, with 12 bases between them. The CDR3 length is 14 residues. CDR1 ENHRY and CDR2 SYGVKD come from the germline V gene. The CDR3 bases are TGTGCCATCAGGGGTTCGTGGGCCCAAGAGACCCAGTACTTC. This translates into CAIRGSWAQETQYF.

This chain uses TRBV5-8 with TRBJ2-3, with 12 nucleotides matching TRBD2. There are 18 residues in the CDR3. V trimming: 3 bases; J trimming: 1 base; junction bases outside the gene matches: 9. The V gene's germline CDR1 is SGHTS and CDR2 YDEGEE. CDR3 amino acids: CASSSRLAGVSGTDTQYF. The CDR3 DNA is TGTGCCAGCAGCTCACGACTAGCGGGAGTATCGGGCACAGATACGCAGTATTTT.

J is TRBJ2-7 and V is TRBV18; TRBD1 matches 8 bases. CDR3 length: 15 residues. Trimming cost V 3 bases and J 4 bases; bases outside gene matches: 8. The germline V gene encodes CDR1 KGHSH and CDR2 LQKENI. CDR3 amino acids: CASSPPGQGWYEQYF. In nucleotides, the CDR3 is TGTGCCAGCTCACCCCCCGGACAGGGTTGGTACGAGCAGTACTTC.

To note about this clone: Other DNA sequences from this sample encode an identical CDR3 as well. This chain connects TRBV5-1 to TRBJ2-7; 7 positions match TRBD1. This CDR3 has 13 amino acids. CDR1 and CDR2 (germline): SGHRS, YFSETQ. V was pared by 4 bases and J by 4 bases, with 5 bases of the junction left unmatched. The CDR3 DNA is TGCGCCAGCAGCCCCGGGACAGTTTACGAGCAGTACTTC. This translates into CASSPGTVYEQYF.

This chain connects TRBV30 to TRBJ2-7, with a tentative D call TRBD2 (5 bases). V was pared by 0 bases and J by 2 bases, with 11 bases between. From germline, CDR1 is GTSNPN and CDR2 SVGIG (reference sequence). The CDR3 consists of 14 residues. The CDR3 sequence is CAWSVRGGAYEQYF. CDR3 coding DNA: TGTGCCTGGAGTGTCCGAGGAGGAGCCTACGAGCAGTACTTC.

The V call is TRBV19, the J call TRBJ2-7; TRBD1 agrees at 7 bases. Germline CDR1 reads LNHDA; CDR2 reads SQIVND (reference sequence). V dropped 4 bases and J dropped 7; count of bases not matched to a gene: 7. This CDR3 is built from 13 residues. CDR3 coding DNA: TGTGCCAGTAGTAAAGGGGGCTTGGGAGAGCAGTACTTC. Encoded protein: CASSKGGLGEQYF.

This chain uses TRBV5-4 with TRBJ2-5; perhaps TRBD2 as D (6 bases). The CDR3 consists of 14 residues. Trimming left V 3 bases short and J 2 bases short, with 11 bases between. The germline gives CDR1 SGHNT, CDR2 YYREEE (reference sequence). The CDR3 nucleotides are TGTGCCAGCAGCTCAGCGGGCCGGCAAGAGACCCAGTACTTC. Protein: CASSSAGRQETQYF.

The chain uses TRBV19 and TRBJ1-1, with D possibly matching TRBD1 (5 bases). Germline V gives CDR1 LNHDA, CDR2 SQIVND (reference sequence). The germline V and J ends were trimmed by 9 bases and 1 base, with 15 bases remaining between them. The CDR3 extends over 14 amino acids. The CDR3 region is CASRPGQGNTEAFF. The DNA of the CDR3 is TGTGCCAGCCGCCCCGGGCAGGGGAACACTGAAGCTTTCTTT.

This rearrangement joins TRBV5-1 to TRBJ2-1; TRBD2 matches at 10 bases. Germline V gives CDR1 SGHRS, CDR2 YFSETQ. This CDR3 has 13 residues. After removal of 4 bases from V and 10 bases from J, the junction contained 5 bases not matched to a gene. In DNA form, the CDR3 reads TGCGCCAGCAGCCTCCGGACTAGCGGAGAGCAGTTCTTC. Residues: CASSLRTSGEQFF.

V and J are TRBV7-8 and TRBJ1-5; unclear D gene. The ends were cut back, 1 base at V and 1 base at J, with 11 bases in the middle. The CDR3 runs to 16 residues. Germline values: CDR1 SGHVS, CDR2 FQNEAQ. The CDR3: CASSLGGVLSNQPQHF. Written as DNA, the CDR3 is TGTGCCAGCAGCTTAGGCGGGGTTTTAAGCAATCAGCCCCAGCATTTT. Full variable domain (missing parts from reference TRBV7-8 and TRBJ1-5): GAGVSQSPRYKVAKRGQDVALRCDPISGHVSLFWYQQALGQGPEFLTYFQNEAQLDKSGLPSDRFFAERPEGSVSTLKIQRTQQEDSAVYLCASSLGGVLSNQPQHFGDGTRLSIL.

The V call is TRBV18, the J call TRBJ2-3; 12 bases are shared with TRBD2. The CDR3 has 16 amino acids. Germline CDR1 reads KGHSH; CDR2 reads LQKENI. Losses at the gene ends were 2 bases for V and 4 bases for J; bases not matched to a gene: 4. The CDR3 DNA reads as TGTGCCAGCTCACCAGGACTAGCGGGGAACCCAGATACGCAGTATTTT. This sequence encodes CASSPGLAGNPDTQYF.

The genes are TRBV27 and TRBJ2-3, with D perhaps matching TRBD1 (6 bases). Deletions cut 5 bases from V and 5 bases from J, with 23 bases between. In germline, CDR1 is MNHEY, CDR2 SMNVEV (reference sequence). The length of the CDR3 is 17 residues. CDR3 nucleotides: TGTGCCAGCAGTCCCCTTAGGGGTTTGGGGGCGGGAGATACGCAGTATTTT. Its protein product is CASSPLRGLGAGDTQYF.

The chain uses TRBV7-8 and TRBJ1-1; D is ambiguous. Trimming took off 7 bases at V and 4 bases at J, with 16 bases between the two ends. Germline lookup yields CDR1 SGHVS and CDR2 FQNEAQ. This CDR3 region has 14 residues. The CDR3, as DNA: TGTGCCAGCATCCCACATCGCGGGGTCACTGAAGCTTTCTTT. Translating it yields CASIPHRGVTEAFF. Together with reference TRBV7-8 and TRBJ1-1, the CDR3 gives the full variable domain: GAGVSQSPRYKVAKRGQDVALRCDPISGHVSLFWYQQALGQGPEFLTYFQNEAQLDKSGLPSDRFFAERPEGSVSTLKIQRTQQEDSAVYLCASIPHRGVTEAFFGQGTRLTVV.

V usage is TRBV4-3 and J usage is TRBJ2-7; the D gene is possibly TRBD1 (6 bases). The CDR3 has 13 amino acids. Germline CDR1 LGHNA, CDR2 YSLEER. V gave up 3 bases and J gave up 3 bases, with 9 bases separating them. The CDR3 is CASSQGDNYEQYF. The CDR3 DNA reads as TGCGCCAGCAGCCAGGGGGACAACTACGAGCAGTACTTC.

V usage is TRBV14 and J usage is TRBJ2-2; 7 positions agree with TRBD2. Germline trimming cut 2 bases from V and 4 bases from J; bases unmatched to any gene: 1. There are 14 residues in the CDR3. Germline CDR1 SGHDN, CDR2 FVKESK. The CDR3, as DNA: TGTGCCAGCAGCCAAAGCGGGATCACCGGGGAGCTGTTTTTT. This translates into CASSQSGITGELFF.

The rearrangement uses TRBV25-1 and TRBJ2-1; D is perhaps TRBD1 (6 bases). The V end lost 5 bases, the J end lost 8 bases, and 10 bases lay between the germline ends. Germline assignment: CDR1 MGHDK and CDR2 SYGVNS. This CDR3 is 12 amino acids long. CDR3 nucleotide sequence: TGTGCCAGCAGTCAAGGGGGTTATGAGCAGTTCTTC. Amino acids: CASSQGGYEQFF.

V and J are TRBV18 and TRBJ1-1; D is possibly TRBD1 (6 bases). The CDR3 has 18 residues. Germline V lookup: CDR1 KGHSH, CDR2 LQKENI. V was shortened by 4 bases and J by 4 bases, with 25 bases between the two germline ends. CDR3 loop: CASSQTPGARSVVTEAFF. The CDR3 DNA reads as TGTGCCAGCTCACAGACACCAGGGGCGCGGTCGGTGGTCACTGAAGCTTTCTTT.

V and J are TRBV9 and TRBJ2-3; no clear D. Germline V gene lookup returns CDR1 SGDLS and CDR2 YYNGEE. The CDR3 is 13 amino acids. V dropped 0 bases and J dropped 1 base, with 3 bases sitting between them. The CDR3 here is CASSVGGTDTQYF. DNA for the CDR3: TGTGCCAGCAGCGTAGGCGGCACAGATACGCAGTATTTT.

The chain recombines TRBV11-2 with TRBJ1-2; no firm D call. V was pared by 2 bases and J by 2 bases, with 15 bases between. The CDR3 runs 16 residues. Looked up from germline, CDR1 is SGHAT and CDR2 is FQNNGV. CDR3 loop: CASSLNSREPNYGYTF. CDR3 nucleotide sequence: TGTGCCAGCAGCTTAAATTCGCGGGAACCCAACTATGGCTACACCTTC.

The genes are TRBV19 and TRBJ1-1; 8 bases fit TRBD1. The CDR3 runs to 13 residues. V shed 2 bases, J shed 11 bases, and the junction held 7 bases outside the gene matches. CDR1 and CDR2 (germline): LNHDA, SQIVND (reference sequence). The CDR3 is CASSITDRGSAFF. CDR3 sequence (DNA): TGTGCCAGTAGTATAACAGACAGGGGATCGGCTTTCTTT.

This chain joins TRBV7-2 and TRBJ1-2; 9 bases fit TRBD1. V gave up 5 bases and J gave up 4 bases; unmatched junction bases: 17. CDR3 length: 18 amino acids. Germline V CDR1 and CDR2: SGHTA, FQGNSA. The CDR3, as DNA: TGTGCCAGCAGCGGAGCCCTCGGGACAGGGATTATAGCCTATGGCTACACCTTC. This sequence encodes CASSGALGTGIIAYGYTF.

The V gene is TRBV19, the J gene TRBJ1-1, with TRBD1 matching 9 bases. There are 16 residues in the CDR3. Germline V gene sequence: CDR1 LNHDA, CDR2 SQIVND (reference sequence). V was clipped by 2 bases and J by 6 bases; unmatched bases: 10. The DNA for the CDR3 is TGTGCCAGTAGTATAAGGACGACAGGGGGAGGTTCTGAAGCTTTCTTT. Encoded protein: CASSIRTTGGGSEAFF.